This TCR beta chain was recorded in a study of blood T cell repertoires in COVID-19. Study as a whole: Researchers got acute and convalescent COVID-19 samples from the United States, Italy and Spain.

A single count supports this clone. Per the authors' pipeline: For nucleated cells, counts were estimated from reference gene primer amplification. Generated by immunoSEQ multiplex PCR, the TCRdb table keeps only in-frame clones and is missing some. V, J and clone size reflect that table, while D and trimming were determined from the DNA. The sample gives over 150,000 clones, 65% to 90% of which show up once; about 8.6% is in the top ten. CDR3 size: 16 residues. Trimming stripped 1 base from V and 4 bases from J, with 15 bases between. CDR1 and CDR2 (germline): MGHRA, YSYEKL. The source of this sequence is a man aged 50-59 years with active or convalescent COVID-19. The chain links TRBV4-1 to TRBJ2-3, with D possibly matching TRBD1 (7 bases). Sequencing was performed on peripheral blood. Written as DNA, the CDR3 is TGCGCCAGCAGCCAAGTCCCCGCGGGACAGTCAGATACGCAGTATTTT. Its protein product is CASSQVPAGQSDTQYF.